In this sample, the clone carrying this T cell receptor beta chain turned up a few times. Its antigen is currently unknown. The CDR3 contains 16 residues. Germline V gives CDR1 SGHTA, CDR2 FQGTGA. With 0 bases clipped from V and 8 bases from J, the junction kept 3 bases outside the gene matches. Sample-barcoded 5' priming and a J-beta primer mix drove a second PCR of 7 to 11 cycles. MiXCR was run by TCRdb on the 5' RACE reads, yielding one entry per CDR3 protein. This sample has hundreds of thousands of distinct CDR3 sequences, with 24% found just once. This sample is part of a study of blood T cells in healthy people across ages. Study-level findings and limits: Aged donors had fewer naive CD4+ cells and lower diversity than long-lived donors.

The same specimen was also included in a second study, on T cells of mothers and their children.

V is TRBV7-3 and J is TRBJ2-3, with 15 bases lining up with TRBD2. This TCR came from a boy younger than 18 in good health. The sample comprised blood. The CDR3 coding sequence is TGTGCCAGCAGCTTAACTAGGGGACTAGCGGGGGGTACGCAGTATTTT. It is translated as CASSLTRGLAGGTQYF.